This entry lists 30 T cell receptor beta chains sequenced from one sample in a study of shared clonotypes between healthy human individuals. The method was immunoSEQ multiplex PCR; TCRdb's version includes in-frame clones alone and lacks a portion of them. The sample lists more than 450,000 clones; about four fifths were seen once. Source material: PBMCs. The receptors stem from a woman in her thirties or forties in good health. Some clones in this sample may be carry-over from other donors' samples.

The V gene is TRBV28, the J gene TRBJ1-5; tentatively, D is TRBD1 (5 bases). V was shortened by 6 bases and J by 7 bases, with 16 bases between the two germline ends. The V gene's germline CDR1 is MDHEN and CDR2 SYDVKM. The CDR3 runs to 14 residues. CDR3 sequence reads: CASSQPRARQPQHF. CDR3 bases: TGTGCCAGCAGCCAGCCCAGGGCACGGCAGCCCCAGCATTTT.

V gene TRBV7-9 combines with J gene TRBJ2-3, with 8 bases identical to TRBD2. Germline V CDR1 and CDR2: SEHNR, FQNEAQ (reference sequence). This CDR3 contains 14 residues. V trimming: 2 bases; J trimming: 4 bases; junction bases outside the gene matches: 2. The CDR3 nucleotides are TGTGCCAGCAGCTTATTAGCGGGATCAGATACGCAGTATTTT. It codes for CASSLLAGSDTQYF.

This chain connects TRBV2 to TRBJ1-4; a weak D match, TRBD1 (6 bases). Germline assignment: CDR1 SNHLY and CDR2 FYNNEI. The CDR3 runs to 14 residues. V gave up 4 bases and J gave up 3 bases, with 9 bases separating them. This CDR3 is CASSAQGSNEKLFF. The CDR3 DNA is TGTGCCAGCAGTGCTCAGGGGTCTAATGAAAAACTGTTTTTT.

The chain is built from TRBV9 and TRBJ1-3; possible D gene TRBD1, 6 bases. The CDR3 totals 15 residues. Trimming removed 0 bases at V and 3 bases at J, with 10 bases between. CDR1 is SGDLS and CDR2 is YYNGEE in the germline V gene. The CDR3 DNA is TGTGCCAGCAGCGTAGCTACAGGGATTGGAAACACCATATATTTT. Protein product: CASSVATGIGNTIYF. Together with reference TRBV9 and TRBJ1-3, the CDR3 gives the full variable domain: DSGVTQTPKHLITATGQRVTLRCSPRSGDLSVYWYQQSLDQGLQFLIQYYNGEERAKGNILERFSAQQFPDLHSELNLSSLELGDSALYFCASSVATGIGNTIYFGEGSWLTVV.

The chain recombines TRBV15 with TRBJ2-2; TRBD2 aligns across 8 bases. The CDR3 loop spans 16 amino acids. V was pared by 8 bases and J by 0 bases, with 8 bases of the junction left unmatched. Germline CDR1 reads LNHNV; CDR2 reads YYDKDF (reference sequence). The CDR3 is CATSPGGLANTGELFF. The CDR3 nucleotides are TGTGCCACCTCGCCCGGGGGACTAGCGAACACCGGGGAGCTGTTTTTT.

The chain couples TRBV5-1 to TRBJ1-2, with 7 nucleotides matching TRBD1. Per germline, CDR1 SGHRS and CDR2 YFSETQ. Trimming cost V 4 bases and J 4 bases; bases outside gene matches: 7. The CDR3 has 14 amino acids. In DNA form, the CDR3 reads TGCGCCAGCAGCCTGACAGGGAAGAGCTATGGCTACACCTTC. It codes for CASSLTGKSYGYTF. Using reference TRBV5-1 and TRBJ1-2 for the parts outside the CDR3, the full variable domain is KAGVTQTPRYLIKTRGQQVTLSCSPISGHRSVSWYQQTPGQGLQFLFEYFSETQRNKGNFPGRFSGRQFSNSRSEMNVSTLELGDSALYLCASSLTGKSYGYTFGSGTRLTVV.

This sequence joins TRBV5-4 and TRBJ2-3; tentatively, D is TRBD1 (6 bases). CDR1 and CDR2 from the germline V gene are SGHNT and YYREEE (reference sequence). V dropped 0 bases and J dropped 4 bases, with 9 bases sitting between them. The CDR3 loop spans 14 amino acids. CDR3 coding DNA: TGTGCCAGCAGCTTGGAACAGGGCGCAGATACGCAGTATTTT. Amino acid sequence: CASSLEQGADTQYF.

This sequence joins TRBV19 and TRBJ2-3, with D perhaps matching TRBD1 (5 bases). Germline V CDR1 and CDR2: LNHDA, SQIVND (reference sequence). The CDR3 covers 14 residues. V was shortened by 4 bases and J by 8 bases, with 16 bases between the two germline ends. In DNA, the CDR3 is TGTGCCAGTAGTAGGTCCAGGGAAGGCCCTACGCAGTATTTT. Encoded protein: CASSRSREGPTQYF.

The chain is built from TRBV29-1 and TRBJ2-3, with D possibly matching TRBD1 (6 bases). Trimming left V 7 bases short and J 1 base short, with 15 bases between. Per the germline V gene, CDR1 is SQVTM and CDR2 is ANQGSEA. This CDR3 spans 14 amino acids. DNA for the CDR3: TGCAGCGCCCGCCGACAGGAGCGCACAGATACGCAGTATTTT. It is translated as CSARRQERTDTQYF.

The CDR3 sequence is CASSFWGQETQYF. In DNA, the CDR3 is TGTGCCAGCAGCTTCTGGGGGCAAGAGACCCAGTACTTC. The rearrangement links TRBV7-9 to TRBJ2-5; D might be TRBD1 or TRBD2, each matching 5 bases. The ends were cut back, 3 bases at V and 2 bases at J, with 7 bases in the middle. The CDR3 loop spans 13 amino acids. Germline CDR1 and CDR2: SEHNR and FQNEAQ (reference sequence).

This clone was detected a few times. The CDR3 region is CASSLTGTTRDEQFF. Written as DNA, the CDR3 is TGTGCCAGTAGCCTCACCGGGACGACCCGGGATGAGCAGTTCTTC. The chain couples TRBV19 to TRBJ2-1; TRBD1 or TRBD2 may be the D gene (5 bases each). The CDR3 totals 15 residues. Germline CDR1 reads LNHDA; CDR2 reads SQIVND (reference sequence). With 6 bases removed from V and 8 bases from J, the gap between germline ends came to 20 bases.

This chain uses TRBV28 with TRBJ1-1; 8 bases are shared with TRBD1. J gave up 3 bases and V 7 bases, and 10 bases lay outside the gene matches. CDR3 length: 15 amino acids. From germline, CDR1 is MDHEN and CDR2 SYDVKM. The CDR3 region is CASNTPRRGHTEAFF. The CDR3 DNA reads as TGTGCCAGCAACACCCCCCGCAGGGGGCACACTGAAGCTTTCTTT. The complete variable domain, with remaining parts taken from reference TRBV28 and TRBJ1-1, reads DVKVTQSSRYLVKRTGEKVFLECVQDMDHENMFWYRQDPGLGLRLIYFSYDVKMKEKGDIPEGYSVSREKKERFSLILESASTNQTSMYLCASNTPRRGHTEAFFGQGTRLTVV.

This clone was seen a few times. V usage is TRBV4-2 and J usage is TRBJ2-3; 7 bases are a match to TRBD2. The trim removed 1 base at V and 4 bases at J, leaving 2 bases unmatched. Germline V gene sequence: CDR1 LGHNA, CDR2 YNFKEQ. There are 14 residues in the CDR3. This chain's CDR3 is CASSQGGGPDTQYF. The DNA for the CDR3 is TGTGCCAGCAGCCAAGGGGGGGGACCAGATACGCAGTATTTT.

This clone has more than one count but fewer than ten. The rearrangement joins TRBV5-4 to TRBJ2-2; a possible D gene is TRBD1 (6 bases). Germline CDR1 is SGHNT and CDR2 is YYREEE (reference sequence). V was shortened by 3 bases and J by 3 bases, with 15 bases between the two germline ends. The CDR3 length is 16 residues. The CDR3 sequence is CASSSPGHRHTGELFF. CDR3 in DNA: TGTGCCAGCAGCTCCCCGGGACATCGGCACACCGGGGAGCTGTTTTTT.

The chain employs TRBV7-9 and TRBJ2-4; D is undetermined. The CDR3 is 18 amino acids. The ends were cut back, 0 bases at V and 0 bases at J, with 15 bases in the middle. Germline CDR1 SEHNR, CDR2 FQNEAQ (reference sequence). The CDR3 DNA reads TGTGCCAGCAGCTTAGCGGTTCACACCTTACCAGCCAAAAACATTCAGTACTTC. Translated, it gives CASSLAVHTLPAKNIQYF.

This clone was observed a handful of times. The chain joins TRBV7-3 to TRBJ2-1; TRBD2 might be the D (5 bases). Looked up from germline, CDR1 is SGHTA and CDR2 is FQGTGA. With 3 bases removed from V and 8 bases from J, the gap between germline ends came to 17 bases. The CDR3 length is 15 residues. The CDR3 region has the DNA TGTGCCAGCAGCTTCCGAGGAGGAGCCGAGGATGAGCAGTTCTTC. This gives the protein CASSFRGGAEDEQFF.

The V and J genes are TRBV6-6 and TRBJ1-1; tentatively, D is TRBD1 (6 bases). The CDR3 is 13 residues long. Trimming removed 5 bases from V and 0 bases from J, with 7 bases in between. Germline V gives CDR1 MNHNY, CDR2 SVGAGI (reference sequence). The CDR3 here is CASSGTLNTEAFF. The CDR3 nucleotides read TGTGCCAGCAGTGGGACATTGAACACTGAAGCTTTCTTT.

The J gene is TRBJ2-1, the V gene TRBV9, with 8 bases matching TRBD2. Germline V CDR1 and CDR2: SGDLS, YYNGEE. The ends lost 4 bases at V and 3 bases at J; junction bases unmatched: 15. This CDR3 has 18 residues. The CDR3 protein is CASSSQGAGTRLYNEQFF. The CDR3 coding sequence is TGTGCCAGCAGCTCTCAGGGAGCCGGGACTAGGCTCTACAATGAGCAGTTCTTC.

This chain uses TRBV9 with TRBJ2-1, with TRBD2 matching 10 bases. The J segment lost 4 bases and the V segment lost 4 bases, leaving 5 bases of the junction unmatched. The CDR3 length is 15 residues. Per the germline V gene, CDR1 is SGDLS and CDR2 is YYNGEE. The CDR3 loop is CASSQLAGLYNEQFF. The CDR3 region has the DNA TGTGCCAGCAGCCAACTAGCGGGATTATACAATGAGCAGTTCTTC.

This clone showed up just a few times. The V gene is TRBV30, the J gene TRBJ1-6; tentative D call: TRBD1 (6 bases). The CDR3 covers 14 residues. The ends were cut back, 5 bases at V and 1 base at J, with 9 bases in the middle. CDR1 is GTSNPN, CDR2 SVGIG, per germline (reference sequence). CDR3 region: CAWLQGSYNSPLHF. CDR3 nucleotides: TGTGCCTGGCTACAGGGATCCTATAATTCACCCCTCCACTTT.

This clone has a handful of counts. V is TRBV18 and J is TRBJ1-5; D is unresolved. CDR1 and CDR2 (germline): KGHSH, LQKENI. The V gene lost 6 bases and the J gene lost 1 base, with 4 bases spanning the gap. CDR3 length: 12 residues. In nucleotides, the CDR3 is TGTGCCAGCTCCGCGAGCAATCAGCCCCAGCATTTT. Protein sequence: CASSASNQPQHF.

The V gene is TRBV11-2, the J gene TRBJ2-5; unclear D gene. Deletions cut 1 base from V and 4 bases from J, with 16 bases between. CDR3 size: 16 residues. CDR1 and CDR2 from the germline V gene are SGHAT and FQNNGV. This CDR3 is CASSLGSRNRRETQYF. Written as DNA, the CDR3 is TGTGCCAGCAGCTTAGGTTCCAGAAATAGACGAGAGACCCAGTACTTC.

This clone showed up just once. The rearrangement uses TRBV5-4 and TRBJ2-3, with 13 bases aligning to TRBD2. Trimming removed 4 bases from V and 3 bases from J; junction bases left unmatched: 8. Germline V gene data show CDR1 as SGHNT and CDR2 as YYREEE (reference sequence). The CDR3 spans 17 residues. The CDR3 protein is CASSARLAGGGTDTQYF. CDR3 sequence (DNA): TGTGCCAGCAGCGCTAGACTAGCGGGAGGAGGTACAGATACGCAGTATTTT. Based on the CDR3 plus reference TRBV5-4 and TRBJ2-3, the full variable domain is ETGVTQSPTHLIKTRGQQVTLRCSSQSGHNTVSWYQQALGQGPQFIFQYYREEENGRGNFPPRFSGLQFPNYSSELNVNALELDDSALYLCASSARLAGGGTDTQYFGPGTRLTVL.

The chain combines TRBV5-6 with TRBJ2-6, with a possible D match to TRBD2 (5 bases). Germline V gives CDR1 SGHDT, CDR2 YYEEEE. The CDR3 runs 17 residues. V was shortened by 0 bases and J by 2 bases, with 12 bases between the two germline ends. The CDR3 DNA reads TGTGCCAGCAGCTTGGTGGGAGTCCCCACTGGGGCCAACGTCCTGACTTTC. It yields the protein CASSLVGVPTGANVLTF.

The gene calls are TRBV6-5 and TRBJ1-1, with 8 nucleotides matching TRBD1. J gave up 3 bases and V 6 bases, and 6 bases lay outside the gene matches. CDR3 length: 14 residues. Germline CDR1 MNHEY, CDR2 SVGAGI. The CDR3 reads CASRDRVGDTEAFF. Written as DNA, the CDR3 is TGTGCCAGCAGGGACAGGGTAGGGGACACTGAAGCTTTCTTT.

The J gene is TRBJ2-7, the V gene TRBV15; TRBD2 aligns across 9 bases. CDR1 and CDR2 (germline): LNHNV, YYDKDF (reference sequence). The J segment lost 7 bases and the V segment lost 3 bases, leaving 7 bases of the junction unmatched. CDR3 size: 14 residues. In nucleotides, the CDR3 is TGTGCCACCAGCAGGATCGGACTAGCGAGGGAGCAGTACTTC. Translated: CATSRIGLAREQYF.

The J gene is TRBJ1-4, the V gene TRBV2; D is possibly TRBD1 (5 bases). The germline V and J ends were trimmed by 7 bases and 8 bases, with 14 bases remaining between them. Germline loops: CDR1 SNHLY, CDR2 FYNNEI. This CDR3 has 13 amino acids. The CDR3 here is CASKRFSGEKLFF. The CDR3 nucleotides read TGTGCCAGCAAACGATTCTCAGGGGAAAAACTGTTTTTT.

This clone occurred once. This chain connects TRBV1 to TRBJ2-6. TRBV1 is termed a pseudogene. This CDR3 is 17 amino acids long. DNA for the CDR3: TGCACCAGCAGGACTGGACGTTCACAAAGTCGGGCCAACGTCCTGACTTTC. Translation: CTSRTGRSQSRANVLTF.

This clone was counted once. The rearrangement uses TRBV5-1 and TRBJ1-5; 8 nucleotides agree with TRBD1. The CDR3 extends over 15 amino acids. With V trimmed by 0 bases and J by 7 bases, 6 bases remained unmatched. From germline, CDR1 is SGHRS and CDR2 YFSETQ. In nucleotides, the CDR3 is TGCGCCAGCAGCTTGGTGTCAGGGGGCGGGCAGCCCCAGCATTTT. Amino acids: CASSLVSGGGQPQHF. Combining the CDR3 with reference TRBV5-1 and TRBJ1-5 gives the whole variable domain KAGVTQTPRYLIKTRGQQVTLSCSPISGHRSVSWYQQTPGQGLQFLFEYFSETQRNKGNFPGRFSGRQFSNSRSEMNVSTLELGDSALYLCASSLVSGGGQPQHFGDGTRLSIL.

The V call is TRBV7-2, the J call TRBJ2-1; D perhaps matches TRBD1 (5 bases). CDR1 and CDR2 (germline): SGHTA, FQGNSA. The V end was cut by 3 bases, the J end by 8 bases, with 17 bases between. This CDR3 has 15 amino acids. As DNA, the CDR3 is TGTACCAGCAGCTTGGCCCAGGGCAGGGTGGATGAGCAGTTCTTC. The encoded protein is CTSSLAQGRVDEQFF.